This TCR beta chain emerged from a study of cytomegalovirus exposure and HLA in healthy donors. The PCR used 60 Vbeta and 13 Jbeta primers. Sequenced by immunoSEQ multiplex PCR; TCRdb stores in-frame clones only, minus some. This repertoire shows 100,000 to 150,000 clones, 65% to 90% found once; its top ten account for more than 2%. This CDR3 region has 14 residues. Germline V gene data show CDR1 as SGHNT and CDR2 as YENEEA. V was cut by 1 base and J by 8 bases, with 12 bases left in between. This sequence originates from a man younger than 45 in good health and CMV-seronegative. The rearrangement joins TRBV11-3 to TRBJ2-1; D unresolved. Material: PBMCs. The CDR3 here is CASSLGLSSDEQFF. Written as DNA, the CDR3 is TGTGCCAGCAGCTTAGGACTCTCTTCGGATGAGCAGTTCTTC. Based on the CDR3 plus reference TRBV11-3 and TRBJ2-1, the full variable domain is EAGVVQSPRYKIIEKKQPVAFWCNPISGHNTLYWYLQNLGQGPELLIRYENEEAVDDSQLPKDRFSAERLKGVDSTLKIQPAELGDSAVYLCASSLGLSSDEQFFGPGTRLTVL.